Presented here are 18 T cell receptor beta chains from one specimen sequenced in a study of T cell responses to AZD1222 COVID-19 vaccine. The table came from immunoSEQ multiplex PCR; TCRdb's copy has only in-frame clones and leaves some out. The sample lists 150,000 or so clones; about 90% were seen once. Sample: peripheral blood, taken 28 days after the second AZD1222 dose. The receptors originated from an adult who received the AZD1222 COVID-19 vaccine.

The chain is built from TRBV5-4 and TRBJ1-1; unclear D gene. Trimming shortened V by 4 bases and J by 10 bases, and 14 bases separated the two germline ends. This CDR3 has 12 residues. Germline-derived CDR1 and CDR2 are SGHNT and YYREEE (reference sequence). In DNA, the CDR3 is TGTGCCAGCAGCCTCCTGGGGAGGAGAGCTTTCTTT. Its translation is CASSLLGRRAFF.

Relative to its sample, this clone is medium-sized. This chain joins TRBV6-5 and TRBJ2-3, with no clear D. V shed 7 bases and J shed 0 bases, with 8 bases lying between them. CDR1 MNHEY and CDR2 SVGAGI come from the germline V gene. The CDR3 is made up of 13 amino acids. In nucleotides, the CDR3 is TGTGCCAGCATTTCCCGGAGCACAGATACGCAGTATTTT. It specifies CASISRSTDTQYF.

With regard to this clone: Other DNA variants within this sample encode the same CDR3. The chain is built from TRBV3-1 (or the pseudogene TRBV3-2) and TRBJ1-1; 8 positions match TRBD1. Looked up from germline, CDR1 is LGHDT and CDR2 is YNNKEL (reference sequence). CDR3 length: 14 amino acids. V dropped 2 bases and J dropped 5; count of bases not matched to a gene: 4. CDR3 in amino acids: CASSQQGAATEAFF. The CDR3 DNA reads TGTGCCAGCAGCCAACAGGGGGCCGCGACTGAAGCTTTCTTT.

This chain links TRBV5-4 with TRBJ1-2; 10 bases line up with TRBD1. This CDR3 has 14 amino acids. V trimming: 2 bases; J trimming: 8 bases; junction bases outside the gene matches: 6. CDR1 and CDR2 from the germline V gene are SGHNT and YYREEE (reference sequence). Here the CDR3 reads CASSFTGTGDGYTF. As DNA, the CDR3 is TGTGCCAGCAGCTTTACCGGGACAGGGGACGGCTACACCTTC.

The V and J genes are TRBV2 and TRBJ1-2; D is possibly TRBD1 (6 bases). There are 13 residues in the CDR3. Germline V gene lookup returns CDR1 SNHLY and CDR2 FYNNEI. V was pared by 4 bases and J by 2 bases, with 8 bases between. The CDR3: CASSGGGNYGYTF. CDR3 coding DNA: TGTGCCAGCAGTGGAGGGGGGAACTATGGCTACACCTTC.

The rearrangement uses TRBV21-1 and TRBJ1-6. TRBV21-1 is deemed a pseudogene. The CDR3 is made up of 13 amino acids. This chain's CDR3 is CASSGSDHSPLHF. The DNA for the CDR3 is TGTGCCAGCAGCGGATCTGACCATTCACCCCTCCACTTT.

V and J are TRBV14 and TRBJ2-1, with D possibly matching TRBD2 (6 bases). The germline CDR1 and CDR2 sequences are SGHDN and FVKESK. CDR3 length equals 18 residues. Deletions cut 0 bases from V and 2 bases from J, with 17 bases between. DNA for the CDR3: TGTGCCAGCAGCCAAGATCGCTGGCGGGGCCTCCCCTACAATGAGCAGTTCTTC. Translation: CASSQDRWRGLPYNEQFF. The full variable domain, its missing parts supplied by reference TRBV14 and TRBJ2-1, is EAGVTQFPSHSVIEKGQTVTLRCDPISGHDNLYWYRRVMGKEIKFLLHFVKESKQDESGMPNNRFLAERTGGTYSTLKVQPAELEDSGVYFCASSQDRWRGLPYNEQFFGPGTRLTVL.

The chain is built from TRBV5-1 and TRBJ1-1; D possibly corresponds to TRBD1 (6 bases). Germline V CDR1 and CDR2: SGHRS, YFSETQ. The CDR3 sequence is 15 residues long. Trimming removed 2 bases at V and 1 base at J, with 12 bases between. The CDR3 nucleotides read TGCGCCAGCAGCTTACAAACAGGGTCGAACACTGAAGCTTTCTTT. This sequence encodes CASSLQTGSNTEAFF.

This sequence joins TRBV4-1 and TRBJ1-1; TRBD1 aligns across 9 bases. The CDR3 is 15 residues long. Losses at the gene ends were 4 bases for V and 4 bases for J; bases not matched to a gene: 7. The germline V gene encodes CDR1 MGHRA and CDR2 YSYEKL. The chain's CDR3 is CASSPGQGTGTEAFF. The DNA for the CDR3 is TGCGCCAGCAGCCCGGGACAGGGAACGGGCACTGAAGCTTTCTTT.

Only one count was recorded for this clone. The chain uses TRBV7-2 and TRBJ1-1, with 7 bases identical to TRBD1. Germline V gene lookup returns CDR1 SGHTA and CDR2 FQGNSA. V lost 4 bases and J lost 11; bases outside the gene matches: 10. The CDR3 is 13 amino acids. CDR3 coding DNA: TGTGCCAGCAGCTCAGGGGGGTCCGTGAGGGCTTTCTTT. It yields the protein CASSSGGSVRAFF.

The chain combines TRBV18 with TRBJ2-5; D not certain. This CDR3 comprises 16 residues. Per germline, CDR1 KGHSH and CDR2 LQKENI. Trimming left V 2 bases short and J 4 bases short, with 17 bases between. In DNA, the CDR3 is TGTGCCAGCTCACCATTGGGCCCTCCCCGAGGAGAGACCCAGTACTTC. Amino acids: CASSPLGPPRGETQYF.

This clone was picked up one time. The chain couples TRBV5-4 to TRBJ2-3; TRBD1 aligns across 12 bases. J gave up 6 bases and V 4 bases, and 15 bases lay outside the gene matches. The CDR3 totals 18 residues. Germline V gene data show CDR1 as SGHNT and CDR2 as YYREEE (reference sequence). The CDR3 DNA follows: TGTGCCAGCAGCCTAAAGCGGGTGCCGGGACAGGGGGCTGATACGCAGTATTTT. Residues: CASSLKRVPGQGADTQYF.

The gene calls are TRBV18 and TRBJ2-2; D gene unclear. Germline V CDR1 and CDR2: KGHSH, LQKENI. This CDR3 is 14 amino acids long. The V gene lost 1 base and the J gene lost 4 bases, with 7 bases spanning the gap. The CDR3: CASSPLQVTGELFF. The CDR3 nucleotides read TGTGCCAGCTCACCACTCCAGGTCACCGGGGAGCTGTTTTTT. The whole variable domain, remainder taken from reference TRBV18 and TRBJ2-2, is NAGVMQNPRHLVRRRGQEARLRCSPMKGHSHVYWYRQLPEEGLKFMVYLQKENIIDESGMPKERFSAEFPKEGPSILRIQQVVRGDSAAYFCASSPLQVTGELFFGEGSRLTVL.

The chain combines TRBV4-1 with TRBJ1-5; the D is unclear. The CDR3 has 16 amino acids. Trimming took off 0 bases at V and 6 bases at J, with 15 bases between the two ends. Per the germline V gene, CDR1 is MGHRA and CDR2 is YSYEKL. Here the CDR3 DNA reads TGCGCCAGCAGCCAAGAAAGAGAGGTGGGTGTTCAGCCCCAGCATTTT. It is translated as CASSQEREVGVQPQHF.

CDR3 bases: TGCAGTGTGGGGAGCCAAGAGACCCAGTACTTC. Protein sequence: CSVGSQETQYF. The rearrangement joins TRBV20-1 to TRBJ2-5; tentative D call: TRBD2 (5 bases). The germline gives CDR1 DFQATT, CDR2 SNEGSKA (reference sequence). The CDR3 sequence is 11 residues long. V lost 7 bases and J 1 base, leaving 7 bases between the germline ends.

The chain couples TRBV5-8 to TRBJ1-1; D is unclear. The CDR3 spans 14 residues. Trimming shortened V by 3 bases and J by 1 base, and 10 bases separated the two germline ends. The germline gives CDR1 SGHTS, CDR2 YDEGEE. The CDR3 loop is CASSSIRGNTEAFF. In DNA form, the CDR3 reads TGTGCCAGCAGCTCGATTAGAGGGAACACTGAAGCTTTCTTT.

The chain uses TRBV6-2 or TRBV6-3 and TRBJ2-3; 7 bases map to TRBD2. Germline assignment: CDR1 MNHEY and CDR2 SVGEGT. V trimming: 0 bases; J trimming: 4 bases; junction bases outside the gene matches: 13. This CDR3 has 18 residues. CDR3 amino acids: CASSYSTGLGTWADTQYF. The DNA for the CDR3 is TGTGCCAGCAGTTACTCCACCGGACTAGGGACTTGGGCAGATACGCAGTATTTT.

This rearrangement joins TRBV5-1 to TRBJ2-1, with TRBD1 matching over 8 bases. This CDR3 comprises 15 residues. V lost 0 bases and J lost 6; bases outside the gene matches: 5. CDR1 and CDR2 from the germline V gene are SGHRS and YFSETQ. The CDR3 nucleotides are TGCGCCAGCAGCTTGGGACAGGGGTTGGTCAATGAGCAGTTCTTC. Its translation: CASSLGQGLVNEQFF.